The rows below give T cell receptor beta chains drawn from one sample of a study of blood T cell repertoires in COVID-19. The protocol was immunoSEQ multiplex PCR, while the TCRdb copy is restricted to in-frame clones and leaves out a portion. The sample lists about 190,000 clones; less than 85% were seen once. The sequencing sample was made of peripheral blood. All receptors derive from a woman between 50 and 59 years old with acute or convalescent COVID-19. CDR3s leave out the opening cysteine and the closing phenylalanine or tryptophan. A D gene is named only where the DNA matches it firmly.

v_call: TRBV21-1; d_call: -; cdr3_aa: ASSHRGHSNQPQH
v_call: TRBV24-1; d_call: TRBD2; cdr3_aa: ATSEPRPLWGLAGTGELF
v_call: TRBV12-5; d_call: -; cdr3_aa: ASGSRLERRT
v_call: TRBV5-4; d_call: TRBD1; cdr3_aa: ASRPDRATRELF
v_call: TRBV6-1; d_call: -; cdr3_aa: ASSELRGAEQY
v_call: TRBV28; d_call: -; cdr3_aa: ASSLGGARYEQY
v_call: TRBV7-2; d_call: TRBD1; cdr3_aa: ASSPRGTRDEQF
v_call: TRBV19; d_call: -; cdr3_aa: ASSISRASTEAF
v_call: TRBV10-3; d_call: TRBD1; cdr3_aa: AISEPGQGDHEQF
v_call: TRBV9; d_call: TRBD1; cdr3_aa: ASSPRGTGAGELF
v_call: TRBV5-1; d_call: TRBD1; cdr3_aa: ASSLREQGLYEQY
v_call: TRBV6-5; d_call: TRBD2; cdr3_aa: ASRLAEYNEQF
v_call: TRBV9; d_call: -; cdr3_aa: ASSVAIGELF
v_call: TRBV5-1; d_call: TRBD1; cdr3_aa: ASSWGTGASNQPQH
v_call: TRBV7-8; d_call: TRBD1; cdr3_aa: ASSVNQGGVTEAF
v_call: TRBV6-1; d_call: TRBD2; cdr3_aa: ASSETGTSGNTGELF
v_call: TRBV6-2/TRBV6-3; d_call: -; cdr3_aa: ASSYVSSGELF
v_call: TRBV10-3; d_call: TRBD1; cdr3_aa: AIRDTGAGNTIY
v_call: TRBV9; d_call: -; cdr3_aa: ASSADSGASERPEKLF
v_call: TRBV30; d_call: TRBD1; cdr3_aa: AWSTRDRGTFGYT
v_call: TRBV19; d_call: -; cdr3_aa: ASSIHGGPSYEQY
v_call: TRBV5-6; d_call: -; cdr3_aa: ASSSRGEAIRGNYGYT
v_call: TRBV7-2; d_call: -; cdr3_aa: ASSLETGRFIMNEQF
v_call: TRBV5-1; d_call: TRBD1; cdr3_aa: ASRSGTVARDEKLF
v_call: TRBV28; d_call: TRBD2; cdr3_aa: ASSSSGLAKYEQY
v_call: TRBV5-4; d_call: -; cdr3_aa: ASSSPESSYEQY
v_call: TRBV28; d_call: TRBD1; cdr3_aa: ASSQQGRLDQPQH
v_call: TRBV10-2; d_call: -; cdr3_aa: ASDSTGIGTEAF
v_call: TRBV12-5; d_call: TRBD1; cdr3_aa: ASGLGQGNTEAF
v_call: TRBV28; d_call: TRBD2; cdr3_aa: ASSLFGLAANTGELF
v_call: TRBV15; d_call: -; cdr3_aa: ATSRYTGSHDEQY
v_call: TRBV5-5; d_call: -; cdr3_aa: ASSSDWINTGELF
v_call: TRBV30; d_call: TRBD2; cdr3_aa: AWSVLGSGRLANTGELF
v_call: TRBV4-1; d_call: -; cdr3_aa: ASSQDSLFGANVLT
v_call: TRBV24-1; d_call: -; cdr3_aa: ATRDTSNTGELF
v_call: TRBV7-2; d_call: -; cdr3_aa: ASSEDRVSYEQY